The 7 T cell receptor beta chains listed next were all sequenced from one sample in a study of post-analysis software for immune sequencing data. Study observations and caveats: Five TRBV segments, including TRBV5-6, TRBV5-1 and TRBV20-1, were more frequent in patients than controls.

Unique molecular identifiers tagged the TCR beta cDNA libraries. TCRdb re-called the PCR reads through MiXCR, storing one row per CDR3 protein. This table holds around 400,000 distinct CDR3 sequences, 35% to 45% found once. These receptors have no known antigen. Sequencing used blood. These receptors were obtained from a girl under 10 years old with multiple sclerosis.

This chain joins TRBV24-1 and TRBJ2-1, with 9 positions matching TRBD2. The CDR3 length is 17 residues. Germline CDR1 reads KGHDR; CDR2 reads SFDVKD. Trimming took 2 bases from V and 8 from J; bases not matched to a gene: 12. The CDR3 protein is CATSDSQGGRAWDEQFF. The CDR3 DNA reads as TGTGCCACCAGTGATTCCCAAGGCGGGAGGGCCTGGGATGAGCAGTTCTTC.

This chain links TRBV12-3 or TRBV12-4 with TRBJ2-2; tentatively, D is TRBD1 (5 bases). V lost 7 bases and J lost 2, with 11 bases in between. There are 14 residues in the CDR3. The CDR3 nucleotides read TGTGCCAGCAAAAGGCAGGGTAACACCGGGGAGCTGTTTTTT. Encoded protein: CASKRQGNTGELFF.

This chain connects TRBV5-6 to TRBJ1-1, with 7 nucleotides matching TRBD1. The ends lost 0 bases at V and 3 bases at J; junction bases unmatched: 5. From germline, CDR1 is SGHDT and CDR2 YYEEEE. The CDR3 totals 15 residues. CDR3 loop: CASSLVPTGDTEAFF. The DNA for the CDR3 is TGTGCCAGCAGCTTGGTACCTACAGGGGACACTGAAGCTTTCTTT.

The chain is built from TRBV12-3 or TRBV12-4 and TRBJ1-4; perhaps TRBD1 as D (5 bases). The CDR3 runs to 14 residues. Trimming shortened V by 6 bases and J by 4 bases, and 12 bases separated the two germline ends. CDR3 DNA: TGTGCCAGCAGCGACAGATTAGATAATGAAAAACTGTTTTTT. Its translation is CASSDRLDNEKLFF.

On this clonotype itself: One end of the junction varies from germline; a read error may be responsible. V is TRBV4-1 and J is TRBJ2-5, with D perhaps TRBD1 (7 bases). Near its end, the DNA agrees better with TRBJ2-4, so the J call may be wrong. Germline assignment: CDR1 MGHRA and CDR2 YSYEKL. This CDR3 has 16 amino acids. The CDR3 DNA reads TGCGCCAGCAACCAAGAAGACGGGGGCCAGGGGGACATTCAGTACTTC. Translating it yields CASNQEDGGQGDIQYF.

The gene calls are TRBV24-1 and TRBJ2-1; 8 bases map to TRBD2. The J segment lost 0 bases and the V segment lost 3 bases, leaving 12 bases of the junction unmatched. Germline V gene data show CDR1 as KGHDR and CDR2 as SFDVKD. The CDR3 runs 19 residues. The CDR3 protein is CATSDRRVVAGNSYNEQFF. For the CDR3, the DNA is TGTGCCACCAGTGATCGCCGTGTGGTAGCGGGGAACTCCTACAATGAGCAGTTCTTC.

This clonotype was detected ten times or more. V is TRBV7-3 and J is TRBJ1-2; 11 bases match TRBD1. The CDR3 has 13 amino acids. The trim removed 9 bases at V and 7 bases at J, leaving 7 bases unmatched. Germline V gives CDR1 SGHTA, CDR2 FQGTGA. The CDR3 loop reads CASGRTGGTGYTF. DNA for the CDR3: TGTGCCAGTGGGAGGACAGGGGGCACTGGCTACACCTTC.